This TCR beta chain was recorded in a study of STAT5B mutations in CD4+ large granular lymphocyte leukemia. V was clipped by 0 bases and J by 4 bases; unmatched bases: 3. The CDR3 consists of 14 residues. Looked up from germline, CDR1 is SGHNT and CDR2 is YYREEE (reference sequence). TCRdb's copy holds only in-frame clones and misses some; the assay was immunoSEQ multiplex PCR. The sample has about 30,000 clones; approximately 74% are singletons. The V call is TRBV5-4, the J call TRBJ1-2; 7 positions agree with TRBD1. Sequencing was performed on CD4+ T cells from blood buffy coats. This TCR derives from a human donor in good health. The CDR3 DNA is TGTGCCAGCAGCTTGGGGGACAGCTTCTATGGCTACACCTTC. As protein: CASSLGDSFYGYTF.